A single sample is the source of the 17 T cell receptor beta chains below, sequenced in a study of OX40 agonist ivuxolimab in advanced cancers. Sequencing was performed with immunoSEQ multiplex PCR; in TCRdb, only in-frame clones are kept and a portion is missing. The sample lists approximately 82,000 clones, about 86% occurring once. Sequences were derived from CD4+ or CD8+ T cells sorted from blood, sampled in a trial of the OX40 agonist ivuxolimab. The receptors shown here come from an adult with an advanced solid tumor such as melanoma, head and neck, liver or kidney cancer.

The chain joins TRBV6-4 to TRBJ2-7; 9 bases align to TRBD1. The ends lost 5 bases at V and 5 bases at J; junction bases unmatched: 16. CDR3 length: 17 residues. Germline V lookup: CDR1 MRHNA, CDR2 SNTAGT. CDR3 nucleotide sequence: TGTGCCAGCAGTTTACCTTCCGGGACAGGGAGTTCCCACGAGCAGTACTTC. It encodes CASSLPSGTGSSHEQYF.

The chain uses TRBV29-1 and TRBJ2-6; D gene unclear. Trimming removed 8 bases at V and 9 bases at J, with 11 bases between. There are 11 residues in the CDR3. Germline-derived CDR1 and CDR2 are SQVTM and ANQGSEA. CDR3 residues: CSIPVGNVLTF. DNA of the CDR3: TGCAGCATTCCCGTGGGCAACGTCCTGACTTTC.

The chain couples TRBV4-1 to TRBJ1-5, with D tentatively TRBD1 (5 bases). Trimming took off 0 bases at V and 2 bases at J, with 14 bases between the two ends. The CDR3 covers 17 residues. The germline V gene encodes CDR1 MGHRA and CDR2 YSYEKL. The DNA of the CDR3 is TGCGCCAGCAGCCAAGATAGTAATGCAGGGCGCAATCAGCCCCAGCATTTT. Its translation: CASSQDSNAGRNQPQHF.

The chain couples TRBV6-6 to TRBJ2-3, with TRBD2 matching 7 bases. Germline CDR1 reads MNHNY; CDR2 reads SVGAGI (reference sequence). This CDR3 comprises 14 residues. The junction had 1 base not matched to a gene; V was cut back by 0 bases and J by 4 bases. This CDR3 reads CASSYSGLADTQYF. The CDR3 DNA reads TGTGCCAGCAGTTACTCCGGACTAGCAGATACGCAGTATTTT.

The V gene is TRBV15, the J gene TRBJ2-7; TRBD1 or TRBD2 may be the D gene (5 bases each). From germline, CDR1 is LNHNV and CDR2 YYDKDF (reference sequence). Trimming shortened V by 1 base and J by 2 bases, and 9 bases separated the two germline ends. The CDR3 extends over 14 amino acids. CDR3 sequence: CATSRVLGAYEQYF. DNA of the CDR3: TGTGCCACCAGCAGAGTACTAGGGGCCTACGAGCAGTACTTC.

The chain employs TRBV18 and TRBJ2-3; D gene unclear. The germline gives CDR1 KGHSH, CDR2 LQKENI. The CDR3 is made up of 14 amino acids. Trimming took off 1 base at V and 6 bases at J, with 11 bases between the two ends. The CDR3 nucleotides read TGTGCCAGCTCACCACAAACGGCGGAGGATACGCAGTATTTT. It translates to CASSPQTAEDTQYF.

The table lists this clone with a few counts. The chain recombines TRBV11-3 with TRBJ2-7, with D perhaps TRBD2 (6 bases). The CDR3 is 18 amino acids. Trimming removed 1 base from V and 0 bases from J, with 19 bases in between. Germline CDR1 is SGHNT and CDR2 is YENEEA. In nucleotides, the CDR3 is TGTGCCAGCAGCTTAGTCCTCCCCGGGGGTTCGGGCTCCTACGAGCAGTACTTC. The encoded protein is CASSLVLPGGSGSYEQYF.

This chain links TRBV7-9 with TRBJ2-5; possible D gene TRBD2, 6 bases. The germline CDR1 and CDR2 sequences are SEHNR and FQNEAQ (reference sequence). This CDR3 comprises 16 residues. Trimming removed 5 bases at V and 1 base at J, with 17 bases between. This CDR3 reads CASSPPGTGIQETQYF. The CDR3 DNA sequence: TGTGCCAGCAGCCCGCCCGGGACTGGAATCCAAGAGACCCAGTACTTC.

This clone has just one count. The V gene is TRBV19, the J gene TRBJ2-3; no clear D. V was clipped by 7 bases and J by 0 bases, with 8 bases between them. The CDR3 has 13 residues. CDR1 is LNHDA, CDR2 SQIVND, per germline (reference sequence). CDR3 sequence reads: CASNSISTDTQYF. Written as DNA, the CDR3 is TGTGCCAGTAACTCGATTAGCACAGATACGCAGTATTTT.

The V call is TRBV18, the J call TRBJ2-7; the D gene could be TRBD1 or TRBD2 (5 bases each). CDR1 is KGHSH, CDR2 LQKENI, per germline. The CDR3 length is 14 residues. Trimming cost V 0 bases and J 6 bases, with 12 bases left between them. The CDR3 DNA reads TGTGCCAGCTCACCACCGTCCAGGGCGGGCGAGCAGTACTTC. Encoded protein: CASSPPSRAGEQYF.

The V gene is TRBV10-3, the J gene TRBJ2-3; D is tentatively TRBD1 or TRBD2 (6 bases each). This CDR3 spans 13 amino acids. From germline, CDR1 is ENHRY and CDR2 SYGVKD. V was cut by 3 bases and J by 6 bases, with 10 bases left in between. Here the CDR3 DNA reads TGTGCCATCAGTGAACAGGGAGGCGATACGCAGTATTTT. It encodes CAISEQGGDTQYF.

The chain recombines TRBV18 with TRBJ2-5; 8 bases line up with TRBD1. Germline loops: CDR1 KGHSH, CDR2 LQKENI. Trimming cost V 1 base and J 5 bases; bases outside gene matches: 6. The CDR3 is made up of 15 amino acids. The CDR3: CASSPRQGAWETQYF. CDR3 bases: TGTGCCAGCTCACCACGCCAGGGGGCATGGGAGACCCAGTACTTC. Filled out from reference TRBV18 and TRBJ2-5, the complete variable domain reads NAGVMQNPRHLVRRRGQEARLRCSPMKGHSHVYWYRQLPEEGLKFMVYLQKENIIDESGMPKERFSAEFPKEGPSILRIQQVVRGDSAAYFCASSPRQGAWETQYFGPGTRLLVL.

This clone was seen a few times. The CDR3 region is CASSVESGTTYGYTF. In DNA form, the CDR3 reads TGTGCCAGCAGCGTAGAAAGCGGGACAACCTATGGCTACACCTTC. The chain uses TRBV9 and TRBJ1-2; TRBD1 is a possible D gene (6 bases). This CDR3 spans 15 amino acids. The V end was cut by 0 bases, the J end by 4 bases, with 13 bases between. Germline V gene sequence: CDR1 SGDLS, CDR2 YYNGEE.

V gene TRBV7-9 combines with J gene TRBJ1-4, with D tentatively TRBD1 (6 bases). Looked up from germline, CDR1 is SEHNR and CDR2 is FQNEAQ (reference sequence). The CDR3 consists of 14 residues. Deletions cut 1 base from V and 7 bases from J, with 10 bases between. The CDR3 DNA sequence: TGTGCCAGCAGCTTAGTACAGGGAAGTGAAAAACTGTTTTTT. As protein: CASSLVQGSEKLFF.

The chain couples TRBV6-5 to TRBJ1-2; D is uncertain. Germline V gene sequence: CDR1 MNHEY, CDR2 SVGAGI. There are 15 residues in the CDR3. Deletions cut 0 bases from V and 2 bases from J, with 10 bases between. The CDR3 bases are TGTGCCAGCAGTTACTCGGTTAACGGGAACTATGGCTACACCTTC. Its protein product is CASSYSVNGNYGYTF.

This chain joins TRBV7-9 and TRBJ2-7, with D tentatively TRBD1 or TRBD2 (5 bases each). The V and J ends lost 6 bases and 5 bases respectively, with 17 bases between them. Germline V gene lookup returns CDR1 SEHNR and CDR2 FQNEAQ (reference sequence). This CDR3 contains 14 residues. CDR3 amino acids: CASSWSGQFDEQYF. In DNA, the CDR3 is TGTGCCAGCAGTTGGTCGGGGCAATTTGACGAGCAGTACTTC.

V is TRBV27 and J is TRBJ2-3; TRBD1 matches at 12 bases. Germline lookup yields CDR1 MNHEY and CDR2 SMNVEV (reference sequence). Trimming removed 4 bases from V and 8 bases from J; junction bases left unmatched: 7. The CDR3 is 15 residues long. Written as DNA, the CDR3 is TGTGCCAGCAGTTCATTGGGACAGGGGGCAGTTACGCAGTATTTT. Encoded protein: CASSSLGQGAVTQYF.